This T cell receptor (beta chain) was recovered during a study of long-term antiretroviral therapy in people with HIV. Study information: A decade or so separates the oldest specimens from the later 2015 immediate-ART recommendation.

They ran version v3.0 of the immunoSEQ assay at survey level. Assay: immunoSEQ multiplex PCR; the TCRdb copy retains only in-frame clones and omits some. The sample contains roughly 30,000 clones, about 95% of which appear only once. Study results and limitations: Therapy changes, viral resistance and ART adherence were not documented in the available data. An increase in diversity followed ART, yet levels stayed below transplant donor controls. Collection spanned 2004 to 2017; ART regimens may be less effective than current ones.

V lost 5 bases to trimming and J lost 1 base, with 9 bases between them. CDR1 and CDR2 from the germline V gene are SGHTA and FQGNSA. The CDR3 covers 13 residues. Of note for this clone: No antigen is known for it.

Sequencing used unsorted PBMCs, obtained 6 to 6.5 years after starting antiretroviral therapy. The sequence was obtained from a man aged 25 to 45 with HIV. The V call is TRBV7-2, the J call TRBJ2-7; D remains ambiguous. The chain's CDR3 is CASSRALSYEQYF. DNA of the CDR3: TGTGCCAGCAGCCGGGCCTTGTCCTACGAGCAGTACTTC.